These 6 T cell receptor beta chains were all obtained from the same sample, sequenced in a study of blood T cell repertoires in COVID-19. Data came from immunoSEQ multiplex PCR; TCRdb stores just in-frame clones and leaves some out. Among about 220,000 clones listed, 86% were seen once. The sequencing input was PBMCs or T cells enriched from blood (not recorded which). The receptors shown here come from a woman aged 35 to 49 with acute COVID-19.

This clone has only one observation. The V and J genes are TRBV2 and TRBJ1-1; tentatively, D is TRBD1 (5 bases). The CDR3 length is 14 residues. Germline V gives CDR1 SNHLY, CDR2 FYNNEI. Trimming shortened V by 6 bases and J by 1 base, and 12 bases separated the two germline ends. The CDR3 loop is CASRVRQQNTEAFF. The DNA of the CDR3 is TGTGCCAGCAGAGTCAGACAGCAGAACACTGAAGCTTTCTTT.

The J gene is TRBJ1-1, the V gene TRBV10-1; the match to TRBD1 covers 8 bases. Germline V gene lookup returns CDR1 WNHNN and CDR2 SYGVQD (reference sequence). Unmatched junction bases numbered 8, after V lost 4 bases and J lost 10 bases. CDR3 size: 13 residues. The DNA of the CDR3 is TGCGCCAGCAGTGGACAGGGGATGCTCGGAGCTTTCTTT. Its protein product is CASSGQGMLGAFF.

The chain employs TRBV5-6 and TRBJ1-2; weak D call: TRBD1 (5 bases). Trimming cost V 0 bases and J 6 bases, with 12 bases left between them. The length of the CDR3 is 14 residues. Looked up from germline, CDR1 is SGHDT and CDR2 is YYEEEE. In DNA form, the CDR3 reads TGTGCCAGCAGCTTGGTATGGGGCGGGGATGGCTACACCTTC. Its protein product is CASSLVWGGDGYTF.

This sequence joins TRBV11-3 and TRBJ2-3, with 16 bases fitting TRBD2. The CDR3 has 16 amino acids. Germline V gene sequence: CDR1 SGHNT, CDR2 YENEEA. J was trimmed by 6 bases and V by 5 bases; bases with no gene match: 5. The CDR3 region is CASSPGLAGGQDTQYF. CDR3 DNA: TGTGCCAGCAGCCCGGGACTAGCGGGGGGGCAGGATACGCAGTATTTT.

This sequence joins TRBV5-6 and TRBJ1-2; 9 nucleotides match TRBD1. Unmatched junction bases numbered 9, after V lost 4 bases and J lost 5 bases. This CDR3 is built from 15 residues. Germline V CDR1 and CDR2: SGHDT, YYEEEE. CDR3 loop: CASSQLDRGSYGYTF. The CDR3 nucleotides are TGTGCCAGCAGCCAACTAGACAGGGGGTCTTATGGCTACACCTTC.

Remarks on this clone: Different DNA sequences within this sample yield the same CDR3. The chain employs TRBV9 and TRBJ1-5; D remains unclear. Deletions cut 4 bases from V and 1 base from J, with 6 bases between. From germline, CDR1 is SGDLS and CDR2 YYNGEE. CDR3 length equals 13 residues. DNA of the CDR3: TGTGCCAGCAGCCCCGGGAGCAATCAGCCCCAGCATTTT. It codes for CASSPGSNQPQHF. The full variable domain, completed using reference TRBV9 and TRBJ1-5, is DSGVTQTPKHLITATGQRVTLRCSPRSGDLSVYWYQQSLDQGLQFLIQYYNGEERAKGNILERFSAQQFPDLHSELNLSSLELGDSALYFCASSPGSNQPQHFGDGTRLSIL.